This T cell receptor (beta chain) was identified in a study of technical replicates of blood from several donors. From germline, CDR1 is LNHDA and CDR2 SQIVND (reference sequence). The V and J ends lost 5 bases and 4 bases respectively, with 9 bases between them. The CDR3 runs to 13 residues. The repertoire was sequenced with immunoSEQ multiplex PCR; TCRdb's copy has only in-frame clones and lacks some. The data contain tens of thousands of clones, around 94% of them singletons. Sequenced input: T cells isolated from PBMCs. This sequence originates from a human donor in good health. This rearrangement joins TRBV19 to TRBJ1-5; D call uncertain. The CDR3 spells CASSGGWNQPQHF. The CDR3 DNA reads TGTGCCAGTAGTGGAGGTTGGAATCAGCCCCAGCATTTT.